The entry that follows covers one T cell receptor (beta chain) sequence. This table comes from immunoSEQ multiplex PCR, and its TCRdb copy is limited to in-frame clones, with some not included. Of 200,000 to 300,000 clones in the sample, more than 75% were seen once. These data come from a study of blood T cell repertoires in COVID-19. Across the study: The United States, Italy and Spain were the sources of the acute and convalescent COVID-19 samples.

Cohorts were determined from participant-reported clinical history. Sample: PBMCs or T cells enriched from blood (not recorded which). This receptor was taken from a woman aged 18 to 35 who had recovered from COVID-19.

The CDR3 nucleotides read TGTGCTAGTGGGGTACTAGATCAGCCCCAGCATTTT. It specifies CASGVLDQPQHF. The chain combines TRBV12-5 with TRBJ1-5; D remains ambiguous. V was shortened by 6 bases and J by 5 bases, with 8 bases between the two germline ends. Germline lookup yields CDR1 LGHNT and CDR2 FRNRAP. The CDR3 runs to 12 residues.